A single sample gave rise to the 4 T cell receptor beta chains below, sequenced in a study of cytomegalovirus exposure and HLA in healthy donors (dated by TCRdb to 2016 to 2017). Library preparation was by the immunoSEQ multiplex PCR assay. For the multiplex PCR, a mixture combining 60 forward primers for TCR Vbeta segments and 13 reverse primers for TCR Jbeta segments was used. This is the immuneACCESS table as TCRdb keeps it, with only in-frame sequences that have V and J called. A part of the clones is gone; compared with another copy, unresolved V genes explain less than half, and the rest is unexplained. Counted in this sample were about 150,000 clones; about four fifths of them appeared once. The ten largest clonotypes hold 2.8% of the sample. Sequenced input: PBMCs. The receptors here all came from a man younger than 35 in good health and CMV-seronegative.

V and J are TRBV12-5 and TRBJ1-4; D is uncertain. Germline CDR1 LGHNT, CDR2 FRNRAP. CDR3 length: 16 residues. V lost 0 bases, J lost 4 bases, and 12 bases lay in between. The DNA of the CDR3 is TGTGCTAGTGGTTTGGTACCGACACTTTATAATGAAAAACTGTTTTTT. Translated, it gives CASGLVPTLYNEKLFF.

The J gene is TRBJ2-1, the V gene TRBV10-3; tentatively, D is TRBD2 (6 bases). Germline V gene sequence: CDR1 ENHRY, CDR2 SYGVKD. Trimming shortened V by 0 bases and J by 8 bases, and 11 bases separated the two germline ends. The CDR3 is 14 amino acids. The CDR3 region is CAISESNGRYEQFF. The DNA for the CDR3 is TGTGCCATCAGTGAGTCGAATGGGAGGTATGAGCAGTTCTTC.

The chain joins TRBV27 to TRBJ2-2; 8 bases fit TRBD1. Looked up from germline, CDR1 is MNHEY and CDR2 is SMNVEV (reference sequence). Unmatched junction bases numbered 3, after V lost 2 bases and J lost 1 base. The CDR3 consists of 16 residues. The CDR3 reads CASSLRTGWNTGELFF. For the CDR3, the DNA is TGTGCCAGCAGTTTACGGACAGGGTGGAACACCGGGGAGCTGTTTTTT.

The chain combines TRBV6-5 with TRBJ2-5, with 8 bases aligning to TRBD1. The CDR3 has 16 residues. Germline CDR1 is MNHEY and CDR2 is SVGAGI. V shed 0 bases and J 1 base; nucleotides not matched to a gene: 4. CDR3 bases: TGTGCCAGCAGTTACTCGACAGGGGCCCCCCAAGAGACCCAGTACTTC. It codes for CASSYSTGAPQETQYF.